Listed below are T cell receptor beta chains from one sample, sequenced in a study of cytomegalovirus exposure and HLA in healthy donors. Here immunoSEQ multiplex PCR was the method, and the copy in TCRdb shows in-frame clones only, minus some. The table lists 140,000 to 150,000 clones, 78% of them singletons. Sequencing used PBMCs. The receptors were gathered from a woman aged 18-35 years in good health and CMV-seropositive. Each CDR3 is given with its conserved first and last residue. The D gene is left open where the match is weak. Clone sizes are given selectively: once, few, many, or a class where the clone is expanded.

d_gene | j_gene | v_gene | len | abundance | CDR3nt | CDR3aa
TRBD1 | TRBJ2-1 | TRBV7-9 | 16 | NA | TGTGCCAGCAGCTCCACACAGGGGGGTTTTTACAATGAGCAGTTCTTC | CASSSTQGGFYNEQFF
TRBD2 | TRBJ2-2 | TRBV11-3 | 16 | NA | TGTGCCAGCAGCCCTCGGACTAGCTCAACGACCGGGGAGCTGTTTTTT | CASSPRTSSTTGELFF
NA | TRBJ2-7 | TRBV6-5 | 16 | few | TGTGCCAGCAGTTACTCGACAGTAACGAACACCTACGAGCAGTACTTC | CASSYSTVTNTYEQYF
NA | TRBJ2-7 | TRBV7-9 | 13 | NA | TGTGCCAGCAGCTTTTGGCCCTCCTACGAGCAGTACTTC | CASSFWPSYEQYF
TRBD1 | TRBJ2-7 | TRBV12-5 | 16 | NA | TGTGCTAGTGGTTTGACAGGGGGAAAACCCCCGTACGAGCAGTACTTC | CASGLTGGKPPYEQYF
NA | TRBJ2-2 | TRBV19 | 14 | NA | TGTGCCGTACCAGGGGGGTCGGGCGCCGGGGAGCTGTTTTTT | CAVPGGSGAGELFF
NA | TRBJ2-3 | TRBV6-6 | 13 | NA | TGTGCCAGCAGTCACAGGGTTTCAGATACGCAGTATTTT | CASSHRVSDTQYF
NA | TRBJ2-2 | TRBV5-4 | 16 | NA | TGTGCCAGCAGCTTGGGGCGCAGGGAAAACACCGGGGAGCTGTTTTTT | CASSLGRRENTGELFF
TRBD1 | TRBJ2-3 | TRBV7-7 | 16 | NA | TGTGCCAGCAGCTTAGAGGGGACAGGGGAAGGAGATACGCAGTATTTT | CASSLEGTGEGDTQYF
NA | TRBJ1-3 | TRBV9 | 16 | NA | TGTGCCAGCAGCCTGTACAACGGGGGCTCTGGAAACACCATATATTTT | CASSLYNGGSGNTIYF
TRBD1 | TRBJ1-2 | TRBV6-1 | 13 | few | TGTGCCAGCAGTGCAGACAGGGGATATGGCTACACCTTC | CASSADRGYGYTF
NA | TRBJ2-2 | TRBV6-5 | 14 | NA | TGTGCCAGCAGTCCAACAGGGACCACCGGGGAGCTGTTTTTT | CASSPTGTTGELFF
NA | TRBJ2-2 | TRBV21-1 | 14 | once | TGTGCCAGCAGCAAAGCCGACAGGGCCGGGGAGCTGTTTTTT | CASSKADRAGELFF
NA | TRBJ1-4 | TRBV7-2 | 15 | NA | TGTGCCAGCAGCGAGGATAGGGGATTGGTAGAGAAACTGTTTTTT | CASSEDRGLVEKLFF
NA | TRBJ2-1 | TRBV9 | 14 | NA | TGTGCCAGCAGCGTAGATCTAGGGGGAAATGAGCAGTTCTTC | CASSVDLGGNEQFF
NA | TRBJ2-1 | TRBV6-5 | 13 | once | TGTGCCAGCAGTTATAAGGGGAACAATGAGCAGTTCTTC | CASSYKGNNEQFF
TRBD1 | TRBJ1-5 | TRBV5-8 | 15 | NA | TGTGCCAGCAACCCCCGGGACAGGGGCCATCAGCCCCAGCATTTT | CASNPRDRGHQPQHF
TRBD1 | TRBJ1-1 | TRBV4-3 | 14 | NA | TGCGCCAGCAGCCTCGGACAGGGTAGGAATGAAGCTTTCTTT | CASSLGQGRNEAFF
TRBD2 | TRBJ2-5 | TRBV2 | 14 | NA | TGTGCCAGCAGTGGGGGACTAGCTGGAGAGACCCAGTACTTC | CASSGGLAGETQYF
TRBD1 | TRBJ1-4 | TRBV7-9 | 13 | NA | TGTGCCAGCAGCTTTGACAGGGTTGAAAAACTGTTTTTT | CASSFDRVEKLFF
NA | TRBJ2-3 | TRBV11-3 | 12 | NA | TGTGCCAGCAGCCTAACCACAGATACGCAGTATTTT | CASSLTTDTQYF
TRBD1 | TRBJ1-2 | TRBV5-6 | 14 | NA | TGTGCCAGCAGTAATACCGGGACAGGCTATGGCTACACCTTC | CASSNTGTGYGYTF
TRBD1 | TRBJ1-5 | TRBV6-1 | 15 | few | TGTGCCAGCAGTGAAGGGGGACAGGGGGGGGAGCCCCAGCATTTT | CASSEGGQGGEPQHF
NA | TRBJ2-7 | TRBV19 | 15 | NA | TGTGCCAGTAGTACCGTGGACCGGGACACCTACGAGCAGTACTTC | CASSTVDRDTYEQYF
TRBD1 | TRBJ1-5 | TRBV10-3 | 14 | NA | TGTGCCATCAGTGATACAGGGGGGGCTCAGCCCCAGCATTTT | CAISDTGGAQPQHF
TRBD1 | TRBJ1-1 | TRBV15 | 15 | NA | TGTGCCACCAGCAGGGCTACAGGGGTTGGCACTGAAGCTTTCTTT | CATSRATGVGTEAFF
NA | TRBJ1-6 | TRBV19 | 14 | NA | TGTGCCACACGAATCGGACAAAATAATTCACCCCTCCACTTT | CATRIGQNNSPLHF
TRBD1 | TRBJ1-5 | TRBV14 | 14 | NA | TGTGCCAGCAGCGAGACAGGGGTCGGGCAGCCCCAGCATTTT | CASSETGVGQPQHF
TRBD1 | TRBJ1-6 | TRBV6-1 | 15 | NA | TGTGCCAGCAGTGAAGGGACAGGGGAGAGTTCACCCCTCCACTTT | CASSEGTGESSPLHF
NA | TRBJ2-3 | TRBV7-9 | 13 | NA | TGTGCCAGCAGCCGACACAGCACAGATACGCAGTATTTT | CASSRHSTDTQYF
TRBD1 | TRBJ2-7 | TRBV30 | 14 | NA | TGTGCCTGGAGTAGGGGGCAGTTCTCCTACGAGCAGTACTTC | CAWSRGQFSYEQYF
TRBD1 | TRBJ1-5 | TRBV2 | 17 | NA | TGTGCCAGCAGTATCTACAGGGGGCGAGGAGTCAATCAGCCCCAGCATTTT | CASSIYRGRGVNQPQHF
NA | TRBJ1-2 | TRBV7-2 | 14 | NA | TGTGCCAGCAGCGGCCGGGGATTAGGGACACTTCACTTCTTC | CASSGRGLGTLHFF
NA | TRBJ1-4 | TRBV5-1 | 15 | once | TGCGCCAGCAGCTCCCAACCAGCAACTAATGAAAAACTGTTTTTT | CASSSQPATNEKLFF
NA | TRBJ1-1 | TRBV7-2 | 15 | NA | TGTGCCAGCAGCTTAGACGGGGGAACGAACACTGAAGCTTTCTTT | CASSLDGGTNTEAFF
NA | TRBJ1-2 | TRBV6-1 | 13 | NA | TGTGCCAGCGCGGCAGCGAGTAACTATGGCTACACCTTC | CASAAASNYGYTF
TRBD1 | TRBJ1-2 | TRBV2 | 16 | NA | TGTGCCAGCAGCGGGACAGGGGCCCTCTTGGACTATGGCTACACCTTC | CASSGTGALLDYGYTF
TRBD1 | TRBJ2-7 | TRBV7-9 | 13 | few | TGTGCCAGCAGCCGGGACAGTTCCTACGAGCAGTACTTC | CASSRDSSYEQYF
NA | TRBJ1-1 | TRBV7-8 | 12 | NA | TGTGCCAGCAGCCCTGAGCGAACTGAAGCTTTCTTT | CASSPERTEAFF
NA | TRBJ2-1 | TRBV18 | 14 | NA | TGTGCCAGCTCACCGGAGGGTGCAGGCGATGAGCAGTTCTTC | CASSPEGAGDEQFF
NA | TRBJ2-3 | TRBV7-2 | 14 | NA | TGTGCCAGCAGCTTAGTGACTAGCACAGATACGCAGTATTTT | CASSLVTSTDTQYF
TRBD2 | TRBJ2-3 | TRBV5-4 | 17 | NA | TGTGCCAGCAGCCGAGCGGGGGGGGCCCTATGGACAGATACGCAGTATTTT | CASSRAGGALWTDTQYF
TRBD1 | TRBJ1-2 | TRBV4-3 | 17 | few | TGCGCCAGCAGCCAAGACCCCCCCTACAGGGGGCTGGATGGCTACACCTTC | CASSQDPPYRGLDGYTF
NA | TRBJ1-1 | TRBV2 | 12 | few | TGTGCCAGCAGTGACCGGAACACTGAAGCTTTCTTT | CASSDRNTEAFF
NA | TRBJ1-2 | TRBV5-1 | 15 | NA | TGCGCCAGCAGCTTGGGGGGGACACCAGACTATGGCTACACCTTC | CASSLGGTPDYGYTF
NA | TRBJ1-1 | TRBV5-1 | 16 | NA | TGCGCCAGCAGCCTAGGACAGTCTCAAATGAACACTGAAGCTTTCTTT | CASSLGQSQMNTEAFF
NA | TRBJ2-5 | TRBV29-1 | 13 | few | TGCAGCGCCCGCGGGTCGGGGCAAGAGACCCAGTACTTC | CSARGSGQETQYF
TRBD2 | TRBJ2-1 | TRBV5-4 | 16 | NA | TGTGCCAGCAGCCCGGGTGGCGGGGGGGCCTACAATGAGCAGTTCTTC | CASSPGGGGAYNEQFF
NA | TRBJ2-3 | TRBV27 | 15 | NA | TGTGCCAGCAGTTGGGCGGGGATCGCGACAGATACGCAGTATTTT | CASSWAGIATDTQYF
TRBD1 | TRBJ2-7 | TRBV19 | 15 | once | TGTGCCAGTAGTAAACTTACCGGGACAGCCTACGAGCAGTACTTC | CASSKLTGTAYEQYF
TRBD2 | TRBJ2-1 | TRBV13 | 14 | NA | TGTGCCAGCCACGGTAGCGGGGGTCCGGGTGAGCAGTTCTTC | CASHGSGGPGEQFF
NA | TRBJ1-1 | TRBV6-5 | 12 | NA | TGTGCCAGCAGGGACAGTCGCACTGAAGCTTTCTTT | CASRDSRTEAFF
NA | TRBJ2-7 | TRBV13 | 14 | NA | TGTGCCAGCAGCTTAGTGGACAGAACCTACGAGCAGTACTTC | CASSLVDRTYEQYF
NA | TRBJ2-5 | TRBV5-1 | 15 | NA | TGCGCCAGCAGCTCTCTAAGGGGAATTGAGGAGACCCAGTACTTC | CASSSLRGIEETQYF
NA | TRBJ1-4 | TRBV18 | 13 | NA | TGTGCCAGCTCACAACAGGGATTCGAAAAACTGTTTTTT | CASSQQGFEKLFF